These T cell receptor beta chains were read from a single sample in a study of OX40 agonist ivuxolimab in advanced cancers. Only in-frame clones appear in the TCRdb table, and some are missing; sequencing was by immunoSEQ multiplex PCR. The sample lists roughly 61,000 clones; about 86% were seen once. The sequences come from CD4+ or CD8+ T cells sorted from blood, collected in a trial of the OX40 agonist ivuxolimab. Receptors were obtained from an adult with an advanced solid tumor such as melanoma, head and neck, liver or kidney cancer. The CDR3 runs from the conserved cysteine through the conserved F or W. A D gene is named only where the DNA matches it firmly. Size is stated for part of the rows, as once, few or many counts, or as a class when the clone is expanded.

D | J | V | size | CDR3 | DNA
NA | TRBJ2-7 | TRBV14 | NA | CASSQGAGPEKQYF | TGTGCCAGCAGCCAAGGAGCGGGCCCGGAGAAGCAGTACTTC
NA | TRBJ2-7 | TRBV7-2 | once | CASSEGTYEQYF | TGTGCCAGCAGCGAAGGAACCTACGAGCAGTACTTC
NA | TRBJ2-7 | TRBV11-2 | NA | CASSLVWAGRTAGHEQYF | TGTGCCAGCAGCTTAGTATGGGCGGGTAGGACGGCAGGACACGAGCAGTACTTC
NA | TRBJ2-7 | TRBV5-5 | once | CASSSLSRGGYEQYF | TGTGCCAGCAGCTCCCTGTCAAGGGGAGGCTACGAGCAGTACTTC
NA | TRBJ2-5 | TRBV7-2 | NA | CASSLVAGNQETQYF | TGTGCCAGCAGCTTAGTGGCGGGTAATCAAGAGACCCAGTACTTC
NA | TRBJ2-1 | TRBV6-6 | NA | CASTQALSSYNEQFF | TGTGCCAGCACCCAGGCCCTTAGCTCCTACAATGAGCAGTTCTTC
TRBD2 | TRBJ2-7 | TRBV30 | NA | CAWSFAGELSEQYF | TGTGCCTGGAGTTTCGCGGGGGAGCTAAGCGAGCAGTACTTC
NA | TRBJ1-5 | TRBV28 | NA | CASSGGPGQPQHF | TGTGCCAGCAGCGGGGGCCCCGGTCAGCCCCAGCATTTT
TRBD2 | TRBJ2-3 | TRBV15 | NA | CATSVPGLAGGGDTQYF | TGTGCCACCAGCGTACCCGGACTAGCGGGAGGGGGAGATACGCAGTATTTT
TRBD1 | TRBJ2-7 | TRBV5-6 | NA | CASSLAWTGGGEQYF | TGTGCCAGCAGCTTGGCCTGGACAGGGGGCGGGGAGCAGTACTTC
NA | TRBJ2-3 | TRBV4-3 | NA | CASSQGPATDTQYF | TGCGCCAGCAGCCAAGGTCCAGCGACAGATACGCAGTATTTT
TRBD2 | TRBJ2-3 | TRBV4-2 | NA | CASSQWGLAGGDTQYF | TGTGCCAGCAGCCAATGGGGGCTAGCGGGGGGAGATACGCAGTATTTT
TRBD2 | TRBJ2-1 | TRBV7-2 | NA | CASSSGTSQAEQFF | TGTGCCAGCAGCTCTGGGACTAGCCAGGCTGAGCAGTTCTTC
NA | TRBJ2-1 | TRBV7-9 | once | CASGRGDGTYNEQFF | TGTGCCAGCGGTAGGGGGGACGGGACCTACAATGAGCAGTTCTTC
NA | TRBJ1-1 | TRBV5-4 | once | CASSLAGRRTEAFF | TGTGCCAGCAGCTTGGCAGGGCGGAGAACTGAAGCTTTCTTT
NA | TRBJ1-3 | TRBV4-3 | NA | CASSQDWRVSGNTIYF | TGCGCCAGCAGCCAAGATTGGCGGGTCTCTGGAAACACCATATATTTT
NA | TRBJ2-1 | TRBV9 | NA | CASSVEGHFDNEQFF | TGTGCCAGCAGCGTAGAGGGCCACTTTGACAATGAGCAGTTCTTC
NA | TRBJ2-1 | TRBV9 | NA | CASSVGSLAYNEQFF | TGTGCCAGCAGCGTAGGCAGTCTGGCCTACAATGAGCAGTTCTTC
TRBD2 | TRBJ2-2 | TRBV4-1 | NA | CASSHLKLAGVAGELFF | TGCGCCAGCAGCCACCTGAAACTAGCGGGAGTCGCCGGGGAGCTGTTTTTT
NA | TRBJ1-6 | TRBV6-4 | NA | CASSDGYNSPLHF | TGTGCCAGCAGCGACGGGTATAATTCACCCCTCCACTTT
NA | TRBJ1-5 | TRBV5-6 | NA | CASSLVVGDRHQPQHF | TGTGCCAGCAGCTTGGTAGTGGGGGATCGGCATCAGCCCCAGCATTTT
NA | TRBJ2-7 | TRBV27 | NA | CASSPVSLYEQYF | TGTGCCAGCAGTCCCGTTAGCCTCTACGAGCAGTACTTC
TRBD2 | TRBJ2-5 | TRBV5-1 | NA | CASSEGTSGETQYF | TGCGCCAGCAGCGAGGGGACTAGCGGAGAGACCCAGTACTTC
TRBD2 | TRBJ2-1 | TRBV5-4 | once | CASSLAGTSGTNEQFF | TGTGCCAGCAGCTTGGCTGGGACTAGTGGTACAAATGAGCAGTTCTTC
TRBD1 | TRBJ1-3 | TRBV18 | once | CASSNRDRGLTGNTIYF | TGTGCCAGCTCAAACCGGGACAGGGGGCTGACTGGAAACACCATATATTTT
NA | TRBJ2-7 | TRBV30 | NA | CAWSVLTNHEQYF | TGTGCCTGGAGTGTACTGACGAATCACGAGCAGTACTTC
NA | TRBJ2-7 | TRBV14 | NA | CASSQDSVSYEQYF | TGTGCCAGCAGCCAAGATTCGGTCTCCTACGAGCAGTACTTC
TRBD1 | TRBJ1-3 | TRBV7-6 | NA | CASSSVSRGLGNTIYF | TGTGCCAGCAGCTCGGTATCGAGGGGGCTTGGAAACACCATATATTTT
NA | TRBJ1-2 | TRBV6-1 | NA | CATRGRVEGYGYTF | TGTGCCACAAGGGGCAGGGTCGAGGGATATGGCTACACCTTC
TRBD1 | TRBJ1-2 | TRBV5-4 | NA | CASSLAGTAYGYTF | TGTGCCAGCAGCTTGGCCGGGACAGCTTATGGCTACACCTTC
TRBD2 | TRBJ2-1 | TRBV11-3 | NA | CASSPGTSGGGNNEQFF | TGTGCCAGCAGCCCCGGGACTAGCGGGGGGGGGAACAATGAGCAGTTCTTC
NA | TRBJ2-7 | TRBV18 | NA | CASSPGASASYEQYF | TGTGCCAGCTCACCTGGGGCTAGCGCCTCCTACGAGCAGTACTTC
TRBD1 | TRBJ1-4 | TRBV14 | NA | CASSQDIRDSNEKLFF | TGTGCCAGCAGCCAAGATATACGGGACAGTAATGAAAAACTGTTTTTT
NA | TRBJ2-7 | TRBV6-6 | NA | CASSSQRGGAGEQYF | TGTGCCAGCAGTTCCCAGCGAGGGGGCGCGGGAGAGCAGTACTTC
NA | TRBJ1-2 | TRBV11-2 | NA | CASSPNIGGSGYTF | TGTGCCAGCAGCCCTAACATCGGGGGAAGTGGCTACACCTTC
NA | TRBJ1-2 | TRBV19 | NA | CASRNENYGYTF | TGTGCCAGTAGAAATGAAAACTATGGCTACACCTTC
NA | TRBJ1-1 | TRBV7-3 | few | CASSFRGKETEAFF | TGTGCCAGCAGCTTTCGGGGTAAGGAGACTGAAGCTTTCTTT
NA | TRBJ2-7 | TRBV11-2 | NA | CASSLGRNSYEQYF | TGTGCCAGCAGCCTGGGACGTAACTCCTACGAGCAGTACTTC
NA | TRBJ2-7 | TRBV7-2 | NA | CASSLSESYEQYF | TGTGCCAGCAGCTTATCCGAGTCCTACGAGCAGTACTTC
TRBD2 | TRBJ2-1 | TRBV9 | NA | CASSRLAANYNEQFF | TGTGCCAGCAGTCGTCTAGCGGCGAACTACAATGAGCAGTTCTTC
NA | TRBJ1-5 | TRBV19 | few | CASSGRRGAGQPQHF | TGTGCCAGTAGCGGTCGGAGGGGGGCGGGTCAGCCCCAGCATTTT
NA | TRBJ2-3 | TRBV5-1 | NA | CASSWTDPSTDTQYF | TGCGCCAGCAGCTGGACAGACCCTAGCACAGATACGCAGTATTTT
NA | TRBJ1-1 | TRBV7-2 | NA | CASSDQPGAEAFF | TGTGCCAGCAGCGATCAACCGGGGGCTGAAGCTTTCTTT
TRBD1 | TRBJ2-7 | TRBV18 | NA | CASSPGTVGSYEQYF | TGTGCCAGCTCACCGGGGACAGTTGGCTCCTACGAGCAGTACTTC
NA | TRBJ2-1 | TRBV14 | NA | CASSRLAIINEQFF | TGTGCCAGCAGCCGGCTAGCTATAATCAATGAGCAGTTCTTC
NA | TRBJ2-6 | TRBV4-3 | NA | CASSQAPAAPGANVLTF | TGCGCCAGCAGCCAGGCCCCGGCGGCTCCTGGGGCCAACGTCCTGACTTTC
NA | TRBJ2-1 | TRBV7-2 | NA | CASSLGVGSYNEQFF | TGTGCCAGCAGCTTAGGAGTGGGCTCCTACAATGAGCAGTTCTTC